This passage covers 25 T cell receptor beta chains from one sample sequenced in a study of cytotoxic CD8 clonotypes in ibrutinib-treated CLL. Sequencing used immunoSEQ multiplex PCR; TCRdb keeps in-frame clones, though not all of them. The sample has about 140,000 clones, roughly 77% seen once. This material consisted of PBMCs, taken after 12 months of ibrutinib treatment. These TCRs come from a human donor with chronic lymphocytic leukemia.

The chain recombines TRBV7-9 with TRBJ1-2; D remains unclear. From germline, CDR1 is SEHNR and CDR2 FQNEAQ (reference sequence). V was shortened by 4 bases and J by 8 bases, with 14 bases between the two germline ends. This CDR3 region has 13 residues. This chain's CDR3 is CASSSGPLGGYTF. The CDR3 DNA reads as TGTGCCAGCAGCTCCGGGCCGTTAGGAGGCTACACCTTC. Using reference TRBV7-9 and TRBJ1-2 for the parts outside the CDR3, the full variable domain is DTGVSQNPRHKITKRGQNVTFRCDPISEHNRLYWYRQTLGQGPEFLTYFQNEAQLEKSRLLSDRFSAERPKGSFSTLEIQRTEQGDSAMYLCASSSGPLGGYTFGSGTRLTVV.

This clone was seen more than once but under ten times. In DNA, the CDR3 is TGTGCCAGCAGAGGCTGGGACAGGGGGGGCACTGAAGCTTTCTTT. It yields the protein CASRGWDRGGTEAFF. The genes are TRBV27 and TRBJ1-1; 11 bases agree with TRBD1. In germline, CDR1 is MNHEY, CDR2 SMNVEV (reference sequence). V trimming: 6 bases; J trimming: 4 bases; junction bases outside the gene matches: 7. The CDR3 runs to 15 residues.

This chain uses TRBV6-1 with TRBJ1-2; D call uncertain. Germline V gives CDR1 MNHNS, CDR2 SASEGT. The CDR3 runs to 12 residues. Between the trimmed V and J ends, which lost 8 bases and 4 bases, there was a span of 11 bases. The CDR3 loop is CASQKPLYGYTF. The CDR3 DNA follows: TGTGCCAGCCAGAAACCTCTCTATGGCTACACCTTC.

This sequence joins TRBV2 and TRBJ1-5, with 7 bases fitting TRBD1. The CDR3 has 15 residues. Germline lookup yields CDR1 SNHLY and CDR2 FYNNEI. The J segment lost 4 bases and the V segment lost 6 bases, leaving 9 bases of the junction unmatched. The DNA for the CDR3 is TGTGCCAGCAGCGGACAGGTTCTCGGGAATCAGCCCCAGCATTTT. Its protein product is CASSGQVLGNQPQHF.

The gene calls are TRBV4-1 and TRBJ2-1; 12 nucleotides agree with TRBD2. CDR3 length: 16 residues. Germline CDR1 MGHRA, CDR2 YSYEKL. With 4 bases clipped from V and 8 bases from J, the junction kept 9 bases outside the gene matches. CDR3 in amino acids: CASSPPLAGGQYEQFF. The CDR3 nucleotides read TGCGCCAGCAGCCCACCACTAGCGGGGGGCCAGTATGAGCAGTTCTTC.

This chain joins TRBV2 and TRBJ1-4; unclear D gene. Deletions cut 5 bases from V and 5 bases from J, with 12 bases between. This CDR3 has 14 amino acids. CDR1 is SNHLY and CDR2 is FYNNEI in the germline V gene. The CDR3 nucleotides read TGTGCCAGCAGTACATACTCGTGGAATGAAAAACTGTTTTTT. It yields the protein CASSTYSWNEKLFF.

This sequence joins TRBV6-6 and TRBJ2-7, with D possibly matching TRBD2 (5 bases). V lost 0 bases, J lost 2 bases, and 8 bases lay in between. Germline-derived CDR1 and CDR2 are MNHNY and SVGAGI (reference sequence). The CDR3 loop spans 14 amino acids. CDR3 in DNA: TGTGCCAGCAGTTACTCTGAGGGTACCTACGAGCAGTACTTC. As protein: CASSYSEGTYEQYF.

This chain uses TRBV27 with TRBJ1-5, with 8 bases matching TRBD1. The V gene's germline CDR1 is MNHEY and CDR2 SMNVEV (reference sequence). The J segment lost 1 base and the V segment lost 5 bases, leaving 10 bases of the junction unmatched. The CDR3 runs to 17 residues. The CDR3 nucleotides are TGTGCCAGCAGTGGCAGGGACAGGCATTTGAGCAATCAGCCCCAGCATTTT. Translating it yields CASSGRDRHLSNQPQHF.

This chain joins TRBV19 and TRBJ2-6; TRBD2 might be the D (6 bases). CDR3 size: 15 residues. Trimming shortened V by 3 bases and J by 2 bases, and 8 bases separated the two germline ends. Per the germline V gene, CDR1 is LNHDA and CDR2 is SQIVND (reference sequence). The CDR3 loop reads CASSMWGAGANVLTF. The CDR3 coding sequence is TGTGCCAGTAGTATGTGGGGGGCTGGGGCCAACGTCCTGACTTTC.

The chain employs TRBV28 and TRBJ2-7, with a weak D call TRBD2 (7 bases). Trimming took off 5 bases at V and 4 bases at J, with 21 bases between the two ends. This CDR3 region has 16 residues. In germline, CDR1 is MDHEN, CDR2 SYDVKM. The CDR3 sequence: CASSTYYRGRVYEQYF. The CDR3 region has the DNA TGTGCCAGCAGTACCTACTATAGGGGGAGGGTTTACGAGCAGTACTTC.

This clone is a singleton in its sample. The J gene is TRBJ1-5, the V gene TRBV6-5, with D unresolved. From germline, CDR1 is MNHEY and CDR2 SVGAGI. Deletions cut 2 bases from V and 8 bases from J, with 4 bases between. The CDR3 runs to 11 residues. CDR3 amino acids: CASSYEKPQHF. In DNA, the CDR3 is TGTGCCAGCAGTTACGAGAAGCCCCAGCATTTT.

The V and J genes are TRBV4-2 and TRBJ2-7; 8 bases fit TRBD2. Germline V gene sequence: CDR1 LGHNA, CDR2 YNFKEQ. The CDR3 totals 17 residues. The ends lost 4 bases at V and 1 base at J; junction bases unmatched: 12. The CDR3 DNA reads TGTGCCAGCAGCCGGGACACGGATGCGGGGGGTTCCTACGAGCAGTACTTC. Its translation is CASSRDTDAGGSYEQYF.

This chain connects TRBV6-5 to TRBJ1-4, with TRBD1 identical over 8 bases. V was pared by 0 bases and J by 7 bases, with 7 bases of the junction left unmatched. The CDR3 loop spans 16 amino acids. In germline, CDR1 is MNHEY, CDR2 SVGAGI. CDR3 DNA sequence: TGTGCCAGCAGTTACTCGAATCAGGGGGCAGGTGAAAAACTGTTTTTT. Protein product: CASSYSNQGAGEKLFF.

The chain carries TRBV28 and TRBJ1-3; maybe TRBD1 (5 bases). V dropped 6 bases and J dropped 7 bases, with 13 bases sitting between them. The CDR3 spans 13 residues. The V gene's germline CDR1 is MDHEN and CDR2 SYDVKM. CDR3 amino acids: CASSGTSRNTIYF. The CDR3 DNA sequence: TGTGCCAGCAGCGGGACCTCCCGGAACACCATATATTTT.

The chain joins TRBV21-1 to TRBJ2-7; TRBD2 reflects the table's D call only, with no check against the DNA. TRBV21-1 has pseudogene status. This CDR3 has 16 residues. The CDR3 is CASSNDMREEPYEQYF. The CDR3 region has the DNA TGTGCCAGCAGCAATGATATGCGGGAGGAACCCTACGAGCAGTACTTC.

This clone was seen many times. The CDR3 DNA reads as TGTGCCAGCAGCGCGGGACTAGCGGCCGAGCAGTTCTTC. Translation: CASSAGLAAEQFF. The V gene is TRBV9, the J gene TRBJ2-1; 11 nucleotides align to TRBD2. Germline V gene data show CDR1 as SGDLS and CDR2 as YYNGEE. Unmatched junction bases numbered 3, after V lost 3 bases and J lost 10 bases. The CDR3 is made up of 13 amino acids.

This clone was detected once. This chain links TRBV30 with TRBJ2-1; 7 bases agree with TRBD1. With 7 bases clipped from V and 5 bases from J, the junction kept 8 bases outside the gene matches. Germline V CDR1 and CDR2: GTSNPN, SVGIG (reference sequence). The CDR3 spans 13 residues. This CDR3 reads CAFIRDSHNEQFF. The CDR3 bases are TGTGCCTTTATCCGGGACAGCCACAATGAGCAGTTCTTC.

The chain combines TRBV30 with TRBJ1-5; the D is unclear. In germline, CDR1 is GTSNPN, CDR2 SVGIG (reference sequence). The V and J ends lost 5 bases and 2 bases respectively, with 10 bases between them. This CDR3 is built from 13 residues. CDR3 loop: CAWDGGGNQPQHF. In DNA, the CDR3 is TGTGCCTGGGACGGCGGGGGCAATCAGCCCCAGCATTTT.

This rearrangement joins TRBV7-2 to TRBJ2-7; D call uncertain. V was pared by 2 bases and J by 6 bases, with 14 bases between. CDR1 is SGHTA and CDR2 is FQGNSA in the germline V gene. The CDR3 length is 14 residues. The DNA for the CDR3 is TGTGCCAGCAGCTTACCGTGGGCTACGGGCGAGCAGTACTTC. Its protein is CASSLPWATGEQYF.

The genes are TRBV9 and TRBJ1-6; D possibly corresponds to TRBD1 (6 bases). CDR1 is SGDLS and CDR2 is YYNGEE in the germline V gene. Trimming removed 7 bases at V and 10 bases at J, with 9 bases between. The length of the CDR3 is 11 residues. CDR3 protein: CASGTPSPLHF. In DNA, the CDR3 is TGTGCCAGCGGGACACCCTCACCCCTCCACTTT.

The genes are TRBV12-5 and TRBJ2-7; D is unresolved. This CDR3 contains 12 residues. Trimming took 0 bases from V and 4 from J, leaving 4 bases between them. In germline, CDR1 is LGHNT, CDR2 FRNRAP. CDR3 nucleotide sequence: TGTGCTAGTGGTTTGGTTCTTTACGAGCAGTACTTC. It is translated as CASGLVLYEQYF.

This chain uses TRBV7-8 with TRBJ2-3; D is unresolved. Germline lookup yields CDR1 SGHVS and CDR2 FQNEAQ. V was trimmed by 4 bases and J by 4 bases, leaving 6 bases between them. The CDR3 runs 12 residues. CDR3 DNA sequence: TGTGCCAGCAGCTGGTATGCAGATACGCAGTATTTT. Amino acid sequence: CASSWYADTQYF.

CDR3 residues: CASSGPRDRGLGYTF. CDR3 DNA sequence: TGTGCCAGCAGCGGACCTCGGGACAGGGGGCTTGGCTACACCTTC. The chain employs TRBV5-6 and TRBJ1-2, with 12 positions matching TRBD1. The CDR3 runs to 15 residues. The V and J ends lost 4 bases and 7 bases, in that order; junction bases with no gene match: 8. CDR1 and CDR2 (germline): SGHDT, YYEEEE.

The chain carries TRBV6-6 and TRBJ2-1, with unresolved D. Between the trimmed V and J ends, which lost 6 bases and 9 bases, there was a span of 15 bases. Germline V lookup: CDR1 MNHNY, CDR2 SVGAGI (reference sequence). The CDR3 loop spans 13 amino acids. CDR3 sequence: CASSVGYLSEQFF. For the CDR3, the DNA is TGTGCCAGCAGCGTGGGTTACCTCAGTGAGCAGTTCTTC.

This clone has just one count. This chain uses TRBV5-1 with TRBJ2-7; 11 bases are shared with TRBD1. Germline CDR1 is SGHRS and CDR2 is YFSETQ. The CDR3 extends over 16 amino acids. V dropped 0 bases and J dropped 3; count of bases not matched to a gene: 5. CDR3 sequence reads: CASSLAAGTGGYEQYF. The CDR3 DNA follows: TGCGCCAGCAGCTTGGCCGCCGGGACAGGGGGCTACGAGCAGTACTTC. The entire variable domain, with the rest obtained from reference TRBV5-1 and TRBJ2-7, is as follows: KAGVTQTPRYLIKTRGQQVTLSCSPISGHRSVSWYQQTPGQGLQFLFEYFSETQRNKGNFPGRFSGRQFSNSRSEMNVSTLELGDSALYLCASSLAAGTGGYEQYFGPGTRLTVT.